A selection of T cell receptor beta chains follows, all from one sample in a study of T cells in Graves' hyperthyroidism and ophthalmopathy. A single record per CDR3 protein comes from TCRdb applying MiXCR to the multiplex PCR reads. The profile shows around 760,000 distinct CDR3 sequences, 30% to 40% of them singletons. The sequenced sample consisted of blood. Every receptor here comes from a woman in her thirties or forties with Graves' hyperthyroidism. The CDR3 runs from the conserved cysteine through the conserved F or W. D genes are given only for firm matches. Rows may omit the clone size; those that give it use once, few, many or a size class.

V gene,clone size,J gene,D gene,CDR3 protein,CDR3 DNA
TRBV29-1,.,TRBJ1-5,TRBD1,CSVLTGNSNQPQHF,TGCAGCGTCCTGACAGGGAATAGCAATCAGCCCCAGCATTTT
TRBV6-5,.,TRBJ2-7,.,CASSYTPFGLAYEQYF,TGTGCCAGCAGTTACACCCCATTTGGCTTGGCCTACGAGCAGTACTTC
TRBV10-3,.,TRBJ1-3,.,CASSGRLPVRSGNTIYF,TGTGCCAGCAGTGGCCGGCTCCCCGTTCGCTCTGGAAACACCATATATTTT
TRBV12-3/TRBV12-4,.,TRBJ2-7,.,CASSPLDGILYEQYF,TGTGCCAGCAGTCCCCTCGACGGGATCCTCTACGAGCAGTACTTC
TRBV5-5,.,TRBJ2-2,.,CASTKGDTGELFF,TGTGCCAGCACCAAGGGGGACACCGGGGAGCTGTTTTTT
TRBV5-8,few,TRBJ2-6,.,CASSLDLGFYSGANVLTF,TGTGCCAGCAGCTTGGATCTAGGGTTCTACTCTGGGGCCAACGTCCTGACTTTC
TRBV7-8,many,TRBJ2-7,.,CASSLALSSSYEQYF,TGTGCCAGCAGCTTAGCCTTGTCAAGCTCCTACGAGCAGTACTTC
TRBV7-8,.,TRBJ1-4,.,CASSLGGSVRGGNEKLFF,TGTGCCAGCAGCTTAGGGGGATCCGTTCGGGGGGGGAATGAAAAACTGTTTTTT
TRBV5-1,few,TRBJ2-5,.,CASSSGQSGETQYF,TGCGCCAGCAGCTCTGGACAATCGGGCGAGACCCAGTACTTC
TRBV25-1,many,TRBJ1-2,TRBD1,CASSWDRGIGYTF,TGTGCCAGCAGTTGGGACAGGGGGATTGGCTACACCTTC
TRBV2,many,TRBJ1-6,.,CASSEGTPLHF,TGTGCCAGCAGTGAAGGGACACCCCTCCACTTT
TRBV19,few,TRBJ2-5,.,CASRRIGVNGGETQYF,TGTGCCAGTAGACGAATAGGGGTAAACGGGGGAGAGACCCAGTACTTC
TRBV4-1,few,TRBJ1-2,.,CASSQSPGESSPTYGYTF,TGCGCCAGCAGCCAAAGTCCAGGGGAGTCTTCACCAACCTATGGCTATACCTTC
TRBV24-1,few,TRBJ2-7,TRBD1,CASSEQGAREQYF,TGTGCCAGCTCAGAACAGGGGGCGCGGGAGCAGTACTTC
TRBV4-3,many,TRBJ2-7,TRBD1,CASSQDRGQPMYEQYF,TGCGCCAGCAGCCAAGATCGGGGACAGCCAATGTACGAGCAGTACTTC
TRBV10-3,many,TRBJ2-5,.,CAISDEGLQETQYF,TGTGCCATCAGTGATGAGGGGCTACAAGAGACCCAGTACTTC
TRBV7-8,.,TRBJ2-7,.,CASSLVVNGDEQYF,TGTGCCAGCAGCTTAGTGGTCAACGGGGACGAGCAGTACTTC
TRBV20-1,.,TRBJ1-1,TRBD1,CSAPRQGTAEAFF,TGCAGTGCTCCTAGACAGGGGACGGCTGAAGCTTTCTTT
TRBV2,many,TRBJ1-1,TRBD1,CASSPRGLNTEAFF,TGTGCCAGCAGCCCCAGGGGGCTGAACACTGAAGCTTTCTTT
TRBV12-3/TRBV12-4,few,TRBJ1-5,TRBD1,CASSRRTGQNQPQHF,TGTGCCAGCAGCCGGCGGACAGGCCAAAATCAGCCCCAGCATTTT
TRBV28,.,TRBJ1-1,.,CASSDPGDTEAFF,TGTGCCAGCAGTGACCCCGGTGACACTGAAGCTTTCTTT
TRBV7-8,.,TRBJ2-2,.,CASSPRRERGPGELFF,TGTGCCAGCAGCCCTCGGCGGGAAAGGGGCCCCGGGGAGCTGTTTTTT
TRBV6-1,few,TRBJ1-5,.,CASSESRNQPQHF,TGTGCCAGCAGTGAAAGCAGGAATCAGCCCCAGCATTTT
TRBV19,few,TRBJ2-6,TRBD1,CASSRGQLSGANVLTF,TGTGCCAGTAGTAGGGGACAGCTCTCTGGGGCCAACGTCCTGACTTTC
TRBV6-5,few,TRBJ2-7,.,CASSYAGIDEQYF,TGTGCCAGCAGTTACGCGGGGATCGACGAGCAGTACTTC
TRBV4-1,.,TRBJ2-7,.,CASSPPGYYEQYF,TGCGCCAGCAGCCCCCCGGGGTACTACGAGCAGTACTTC
TRBV10-3,many,TRBJ1-2,.,CAISETGYGYTF,TGTGCCATCAGTGAGACAGGCTATGGCTACACCTTC
TRBV9,few,TRBJ2-5,.,CASSVGTLEETQYF,TGTGCCAGCAGCGTGGGGACTCTTGAAGAGACCCAGTACTTC
TRBV11-2,.,TRBJ2-2,.,CASSLGVGTGELFF,TGTGCCAGCAGCTTAGGGGTTGGTACCGGGGAGCTGTTTTTT
TRBV20-1,.,TRBJ1-4,.,CSAMRGNEKLFF,TGCAGTGCTATGCGGGGGAACGAAAAACTGTTTTTT
TRBV28,few,TRBJ2-5,.,CASSFEVLQETQYF,TGTGCCAGCAGTTTCGAAGTACTACAAGAGACCCAGTACTTC
TRBV10-3,.,TRBJ1-1,.,CASSYGVSGTEAFF,TGTGCCAGCAGTTATGGGGTTTCGGGCACTGAAGCTTTCTTT
TRBV19,many,TRBJ1-1,.,CASTALSRKGAWTEAFF,TGTGCCAGCACCGCCCTGAGTCGCAAGGGCGCATGGACTGAAGCTTTCTTT
TRBV28,.,TRBJ2-7,.,CASSPTLIGYEQYF,TGTGCCAGCAGCCCAACTTTAATTGGCTACGAGCAGTACTTC
TRBV29-1,many,TRBJ1-2,TRBD1,CSVGGVGTASYGYTF,TGCAGCGTTGGTGGAGTGGGGACAGCCAGTTATGGCTACACCTTC
TRBV7-9,few,TRBJ2-1,TRBD2,CASSPTTGLAGDEQFF,TGTGCCAGCAGCCCTACAACAGGACTAGCGGGAGATGAGCAGTTCTTC
TRBV4-2,few,TRBJ2-5,.,CASSHGSRVYQETQYF,TGTGCCAGCAGCCACGGATCCAGGGTATACCAAGAGACCCAGTACTTC
TRBV12-3/TRBV12-4,many,TRBJ2-7,.,CASSFGGLYEQYF,TGTGCCAGCAGTTTCGGAGGGTTATACGAGCAGTACTTC
TRBV9,.,TRBJ1-2,.,CASSVGAGAPNYGYTF,TGTGCCAGCAGCGTAGGAGCAGGGGCACCAAACTATGGCTACACCTTC
TRBV11-2,.,TRBJ1-2,.,CASSLNQANYRCTF,TGTGCCAGCAGCTTAAATCAGGCGAACTATCGCTGCACCTTC
TRBV14,many,TRBJ2-7,TRBD1,CASSAGTGVREQYF,TGTGCCAGCAGCGCCGGGACAGGAGTCCGCGAGCAGTACTTC
TRBV10-3,many,TRBJ1-2,.,CAITPEGSYGYTF,TGTGCCATCACCCCAGAGGGTAGCTATGGCTACACCTTC
TRBV5-1,.,TRBJ1-6,.,CASSLAASPNSPLHF,TGCGCCAGCAGCTTGGCGGCGTCGCCCAATTCACCCCTCCACTTT
TRBV20-1,.,TRBJ1-5,TRBD1,CSASRTGTADQPQHF,TGCAGTGCTAGCCGAACCGGGACAGCCGATCAGCCCCAGCATTTT
TRBV24-1,.,TRBJ2-2,.,CATSGLQGLTNTGELFF,TGTGCCACCAGTGGCCTACAGGGACTAACGAACACCGGGGAGCTGTTTTTT
TRBV12-3/TRBV12-4,once,TRBJ1-1,.,CASSFGPKNTAAFF,TGTGCCAGCAGTTTTGGGCCAAAGAACACTGCAGCTTTCTTT
TRBV6-6,few,TRBJ1-1,.,CASRLDQGDTEAFF,TGTGCCAGCAGACTCGACCAGGGTGACACTGAAGCTTTCTTT
TRBV19,many,TRBJ1-3,.,CASTNERWGGNTIYF,TGTGCCAGTACCAACGAGAGGTGGGGGGGAAACACCATATATTTT
TRBV7-2,many,TRBJ2-3,.,CASSDSTDTQYF,TGTGCCAGCAGCGATAGCACAGATACGCAGTATTTT
TRBV7-9,many,TRBJ1-2,.,CASSHPSLGGYGYTF,TGTGCCAGCAGCCATCCTAGTTTAGGGGGCTATGGCTACACCTTC
TRBV29-1,.,TRBJ2-5,.,CSVPRDNKETQYF,TGCAGCGTTCCCAGGGACAACAAAGAGACCCAGTACTTC